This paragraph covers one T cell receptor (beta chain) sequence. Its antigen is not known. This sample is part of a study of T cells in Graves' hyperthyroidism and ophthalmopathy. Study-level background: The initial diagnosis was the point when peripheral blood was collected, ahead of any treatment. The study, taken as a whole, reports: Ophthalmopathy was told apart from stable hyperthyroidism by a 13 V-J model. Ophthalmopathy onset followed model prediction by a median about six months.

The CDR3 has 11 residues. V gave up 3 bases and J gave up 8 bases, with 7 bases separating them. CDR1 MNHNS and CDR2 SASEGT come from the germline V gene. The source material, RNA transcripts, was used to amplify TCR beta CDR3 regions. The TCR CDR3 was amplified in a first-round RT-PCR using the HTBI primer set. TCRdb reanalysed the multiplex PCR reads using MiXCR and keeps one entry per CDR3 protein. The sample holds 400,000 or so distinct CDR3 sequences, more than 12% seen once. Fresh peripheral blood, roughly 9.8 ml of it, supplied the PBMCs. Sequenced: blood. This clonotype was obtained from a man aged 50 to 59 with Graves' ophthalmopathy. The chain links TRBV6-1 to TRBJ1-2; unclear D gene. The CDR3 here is CASSELIGYTF. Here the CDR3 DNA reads TGTGCCAGCAGTGAGCTTATCGGCTACACCTTC.